This T cell receptor (beta chain) is from a study of blood T cell repertoires in COVID-19 (TCRdb year 2020). Regarding the research as a whole: Samples covering the acute and convalescent phases of COVID-19 were provided by collaborators in the United States, Italy and Spain. The prospective study material was composed of cDNA or gDNA derived from T cells, B-cell-depleted T cells, or PBMCs. Deeply sampled blood TCRbeta repertoires from subjects exposed to, actively infected with, or recovered from COVID-19 were included in the dataset. A freely available public database, intended as a resource for researchers studying the immune response to SARS-CoV-2, is where the repertoires were released. Samples were obtained from the ongoing ImmuneRACE study (first 160 participants) and from 1,254 subjects provided by 6 global collaborators. Nearly every sample came with metadata listing a de-identified subject ID, COVID-19 status, age in years and sex. HLA class I and class II types, where available, came from metadata supplied by the sample provider rather than from assay-based typing.

Study-level results and caveats: Clinical and demographic metadata were provided uncurated, with the amount varying by source and participant.

As regards this clone: Which antigen it targets is not known. Base qualities are not provided; no much larger clone lies one nucleotide away.

Enrolling through a virtual design, the prospective study's participants ranged in age from roughly 18 to 90 years and lived across roughly 24 United States geographic areas. Cohort assignment in the prospective study relied on participant-reported clinical history from a screening survey and a study questionnaire. Recovered participants in ImmuneRACE Cohort 3 were defined by two consecutive negative NP/OP PCR tests, clearance by a healthcare professional, or resolution of symptoms. In the prospective study, mobile phlebotomists collected whole blood, serum and a nasopharyngeal or oropharyngeal swab from each participant. Prospective study participants could optionally give additional blood draws and questionnaires over an approximately 2-month period. Before DNA extraction, blood samples from the prospective study were shipped at room temperature or frozen. The germline V and J ends show losses of 6 bases and 0 bases respectively, and no gene match explains 1 base of the junction. The germline V gene (reference sequence) sets CDR1 to MNHEY and CDR2 to SMNVEV. The CDR3 numbers 14 residues from cysteine through phenylalanine. The entry retains the CDR3 DNA only, 42 bases that are in frame from base 1.

TCRbeta CDR3 regions were amplified from genomic DNA by means of the immunoSEQ Assay, a bias-controlled multiplex PCR. In the source study's methods: Nucleated cell counts per sample were estimated from amplification of reference gene primers within the assay. To quantify the absolute abundance of each unique TCRbeta CDR3 rearrangement, sequence reads were collapsed and filtered. For each sample, productive Simpson clonality was calculated by taking the square root of Simpson's diversity index across productive rearrangements. TCRdb's version of the immuneACCESS table is confined to in-frame rearrangements and falls short of the full clone set. An unresolved V gene accounts for under half of the shortfall where checked; the remainder is of unknown origin. The V and J calls and clone size are taken from that table; D and trimming were inferred from the DNA. Across this sample there are about 380,000 clones, with around 87% seen only once. The biggest ten clones account for 1% to 1.5% of the sample.

This clonotype was sampled from a young man who had recovered from COVID-19. The V and J segments used are TRBV27 and TRBJ1-1, and 10 junction bases match TRBD1. The sequenced material came from PBMCs or T cells enriched from blood (not recorded which). The DNA sequence is given as TGTGCCAGCAGGGACAGGGGGTTGAACACTGAAGCTTTCTTT. Translated, it gives CASRDRGLNTEAFF.